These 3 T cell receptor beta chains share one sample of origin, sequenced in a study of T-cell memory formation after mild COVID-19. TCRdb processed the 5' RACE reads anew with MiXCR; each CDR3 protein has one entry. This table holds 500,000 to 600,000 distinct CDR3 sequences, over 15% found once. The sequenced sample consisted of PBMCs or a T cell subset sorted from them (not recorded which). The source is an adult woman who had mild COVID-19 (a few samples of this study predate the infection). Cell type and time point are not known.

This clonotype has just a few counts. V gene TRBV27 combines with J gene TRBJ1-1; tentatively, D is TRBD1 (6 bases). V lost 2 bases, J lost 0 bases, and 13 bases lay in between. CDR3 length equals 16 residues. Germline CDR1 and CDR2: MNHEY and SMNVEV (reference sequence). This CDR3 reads CASSLRGGLMNTEAFF. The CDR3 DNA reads TGTGCCAGCAGTTTAAGGGGGGGACTCATGAACACTGAAGCTTTCTTT.

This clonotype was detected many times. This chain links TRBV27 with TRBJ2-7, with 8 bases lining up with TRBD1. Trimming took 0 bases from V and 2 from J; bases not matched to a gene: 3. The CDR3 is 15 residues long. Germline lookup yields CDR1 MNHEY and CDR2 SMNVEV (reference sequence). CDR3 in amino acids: CASSLSGTGTYEQYF. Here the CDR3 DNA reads TGTGCCAGCAGTTTATCCGGGACAGGCACCTACGAGCAGTACTTC.

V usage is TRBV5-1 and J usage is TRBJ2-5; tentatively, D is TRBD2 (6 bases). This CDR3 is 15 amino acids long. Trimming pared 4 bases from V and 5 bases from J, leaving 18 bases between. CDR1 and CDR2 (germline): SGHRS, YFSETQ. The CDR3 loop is CASSQVGGLGETQYF. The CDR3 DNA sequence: TGCGCCAGCAGCCAGGTCGGAGGGTTGGGGGAGACCCAGTACTTC.